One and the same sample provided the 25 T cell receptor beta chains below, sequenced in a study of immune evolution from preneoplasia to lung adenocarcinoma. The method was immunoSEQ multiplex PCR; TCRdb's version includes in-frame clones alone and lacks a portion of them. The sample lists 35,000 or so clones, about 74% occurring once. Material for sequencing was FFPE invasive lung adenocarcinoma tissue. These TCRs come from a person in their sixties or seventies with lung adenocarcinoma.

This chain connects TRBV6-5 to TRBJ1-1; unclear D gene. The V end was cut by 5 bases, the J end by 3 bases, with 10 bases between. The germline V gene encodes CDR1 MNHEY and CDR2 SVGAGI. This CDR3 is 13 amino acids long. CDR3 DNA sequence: TGTGCCAGCAGTCCTCCGGGGTACACTGAAGCTTTCTTT. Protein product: CASSPPGYTEAFF.

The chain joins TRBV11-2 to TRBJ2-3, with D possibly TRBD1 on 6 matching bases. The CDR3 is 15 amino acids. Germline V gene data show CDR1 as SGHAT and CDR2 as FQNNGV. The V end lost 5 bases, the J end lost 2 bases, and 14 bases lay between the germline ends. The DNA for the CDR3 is TGTGCCAGCAGCCGCCTGGGGGCGGTCACAGATACGCAGTATTTT. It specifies CASSRLGAVTDTQYF.

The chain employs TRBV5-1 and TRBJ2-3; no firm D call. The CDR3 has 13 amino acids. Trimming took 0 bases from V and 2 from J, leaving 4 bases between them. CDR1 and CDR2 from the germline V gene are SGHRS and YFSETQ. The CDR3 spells CASSLVPTDTQYF. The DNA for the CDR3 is TGCGCCAGCAGCTTGGTGCCCACAGATACGCAGTATTTT.

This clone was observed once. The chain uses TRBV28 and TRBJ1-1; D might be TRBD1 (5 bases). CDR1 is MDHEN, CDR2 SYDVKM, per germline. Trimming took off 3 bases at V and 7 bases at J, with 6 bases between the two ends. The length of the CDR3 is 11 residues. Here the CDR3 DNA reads TGTGCCAGCAGTTTGCAGGGTGAAGCTTTCTTT. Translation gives CASSLQGEAFF.

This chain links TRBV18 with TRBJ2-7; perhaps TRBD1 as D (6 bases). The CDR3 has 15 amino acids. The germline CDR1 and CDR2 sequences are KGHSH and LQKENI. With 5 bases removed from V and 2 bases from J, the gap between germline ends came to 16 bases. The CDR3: CASSARDTTTYEQYF. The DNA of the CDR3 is TGTGCCAGCTCAGCCCGGGACACAACTACCTACGAGCAGTACTTC.

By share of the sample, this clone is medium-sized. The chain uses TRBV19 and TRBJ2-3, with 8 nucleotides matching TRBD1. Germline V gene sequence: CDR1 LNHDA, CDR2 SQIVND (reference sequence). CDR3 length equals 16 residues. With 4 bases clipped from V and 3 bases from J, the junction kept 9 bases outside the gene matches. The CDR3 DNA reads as TGTGCCAGTAGTACCGACCAGGGGGCAAGGACAGATACGCAGTATTTT. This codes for CASSTDQGARTDTQYF.

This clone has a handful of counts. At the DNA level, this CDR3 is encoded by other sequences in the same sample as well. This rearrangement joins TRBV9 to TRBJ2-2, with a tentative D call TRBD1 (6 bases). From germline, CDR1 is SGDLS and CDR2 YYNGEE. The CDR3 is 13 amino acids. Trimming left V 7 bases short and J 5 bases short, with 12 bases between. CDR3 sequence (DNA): TGTGCCAGCGGAAAAGGGGGAACCGGGGAGCTGTTTTTT. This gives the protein CASGKGGTGELFF.

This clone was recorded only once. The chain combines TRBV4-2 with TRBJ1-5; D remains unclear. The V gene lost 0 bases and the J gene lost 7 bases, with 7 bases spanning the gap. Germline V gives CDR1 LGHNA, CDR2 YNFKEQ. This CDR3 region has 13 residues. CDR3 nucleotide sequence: TGTGCCAGCAGCCAAGAAAGGGTCCAGCCCCAGCATTTT. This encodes CASSQERVQPQHF.

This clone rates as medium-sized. This chain's CDR3 is CSGSPPSGAGNIQYF. CDR3 bases: TGCAGCGGGAGCCCTCCCTCCGGGGCTGGAAACATTCAGTACTTC. The rearrangement joins TRBV29-1 to TRBJ2-4, with D tentatively TRBD1 or TRBD2 (5 bases each). This CDR3 region has 15 residues. Germline V lookup: CDR1 SQVTM, CDR2 ANQGSEA. Trimming left V 7 bases short and J 6 bases short, with 22 bases between.

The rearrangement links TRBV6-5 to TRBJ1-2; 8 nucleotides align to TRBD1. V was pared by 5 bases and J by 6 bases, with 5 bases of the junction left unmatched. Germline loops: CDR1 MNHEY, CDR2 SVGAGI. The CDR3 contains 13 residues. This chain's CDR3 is CASSKTGVHGYTF. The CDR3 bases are TGTGCCAGCAGTAAGACAGGGGTTCATGGCTACACCTTC.

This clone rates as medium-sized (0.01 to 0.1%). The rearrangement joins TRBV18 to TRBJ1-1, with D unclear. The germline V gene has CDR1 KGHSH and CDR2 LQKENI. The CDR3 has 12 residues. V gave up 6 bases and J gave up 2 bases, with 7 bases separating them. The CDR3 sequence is CASSIYNTEAFF. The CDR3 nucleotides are TGTGCCAGCTCGATCTATAACACTGAAGCTTTCTTT.

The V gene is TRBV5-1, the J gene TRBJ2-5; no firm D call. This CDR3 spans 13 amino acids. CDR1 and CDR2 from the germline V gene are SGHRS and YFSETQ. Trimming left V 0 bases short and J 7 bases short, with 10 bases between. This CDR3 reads CASSLEERGTQYF. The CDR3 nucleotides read TGCGCCAGCAGCTTGGAGGAGCGAGGGACCCAGTACTTC.

CDR3 loop: CASSLDIGGDEQFF. DNA of the CDR3: TGTGCCAGCAGCTTAGATATAGGAGGGGATGAGCAGTTCTTC. The rearrangement links TRBV7-9 to TRBJ2-1, with TRBD2 as a possible D gene (6 bases). The CDR3 consists of 14 residues. From germline, CDR1 is SEHNR and CDR2 FQNEAQ (reference sequence). V gave up 1 base and J gave up 8 bases, with 12 bases separating them.

The CDR3 DNA follows: TGTGCCAGCAGTTCCGCGACAGGGGGGCTGCAGTACTTC. Encoded protein: CASSSATGGLQYF. This chain connects TRBV27 to TRBJ2-7; the match to TRBD1 covers 9 bases. From germline, CDR1 is MNHEY and CDR2 SMNVEV (reference sequence). The CDR3 extends over 13 amino acids. Unmatched junction bases numbered 7, after V lost 4 bases and J lost 9 bases.

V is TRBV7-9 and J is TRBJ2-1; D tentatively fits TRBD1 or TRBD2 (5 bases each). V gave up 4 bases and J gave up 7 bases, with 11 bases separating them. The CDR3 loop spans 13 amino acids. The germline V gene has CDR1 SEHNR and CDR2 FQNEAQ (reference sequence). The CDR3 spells CASSSGTENEQFF. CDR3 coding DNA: TGTGCCAGCAGCTCCGGGACGGAGAATGAGCAGTTCTTC. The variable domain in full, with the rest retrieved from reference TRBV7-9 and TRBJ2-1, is DTGVSQNPRHKITKRGQNVTFRCDPISEHNRLYWYRQTLGQGPEFLTYFQNEAQLEKSRLLSDRFSAERPKGSFSTLEIQRTEQGDSAMYLCASSSGTENEQFFGPGTRLTVL.

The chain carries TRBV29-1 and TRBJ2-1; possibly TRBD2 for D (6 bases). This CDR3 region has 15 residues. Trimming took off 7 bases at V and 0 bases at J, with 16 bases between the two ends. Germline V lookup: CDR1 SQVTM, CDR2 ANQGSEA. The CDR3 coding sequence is TGCAGCGCCCGTGGAGGGGTTAGCTCCTACAATGAGCAGTTCTTC. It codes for CSARGGVSSYNEQFF.

CDR3 sequence: CASSPPGTGAYGYTF. The CDR3 DNA is TGTGCCAGCAGTCCCCCCGGGACAGGGGCCTATGGCTACACCTTC. The V and J genes are TRBV2 and TRBJ1-2, with 10 bases fitting TRBD1. Germline CDR1 and CDR2: SNHLY and FYNNEI. V shed 5 bases, J shed 4 bases, and the junction held 7 bases outside the gene matches. This CDR3 comprises 15 residues.

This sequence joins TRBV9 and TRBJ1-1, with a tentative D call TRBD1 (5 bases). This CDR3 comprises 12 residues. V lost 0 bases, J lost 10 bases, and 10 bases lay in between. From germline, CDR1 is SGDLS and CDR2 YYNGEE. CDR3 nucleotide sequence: TGTGCCAGCAGCGTAGTGGGGGGTCCAGCTTTCTTT. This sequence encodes CASSVVGGPAFF.

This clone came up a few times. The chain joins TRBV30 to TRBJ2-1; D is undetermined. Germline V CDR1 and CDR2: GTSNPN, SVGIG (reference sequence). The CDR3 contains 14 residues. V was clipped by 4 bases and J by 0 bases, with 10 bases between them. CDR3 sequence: CAWNQVHSYNEQFF. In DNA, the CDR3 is TGTGCCTGGAATCAGGTCCACTCCTACAATGAGCAGTTCTTC.

In DNA, the CDR3 is TGTGCCAGCGGAAGGGGCAATCAGCCCCAGCATTTT. Its translation: CASGRGNQPQHF. The chain carries TRBV27 and TRBJ1-5; D uncertain. V was clipped by 8 bases and J by 2 bases, with 7 bases between them. This CDR3 has 12 amino acids. Looked up from germline, CDR1 is MNHEY and CDR2 is SMNVEV (reference sequence).

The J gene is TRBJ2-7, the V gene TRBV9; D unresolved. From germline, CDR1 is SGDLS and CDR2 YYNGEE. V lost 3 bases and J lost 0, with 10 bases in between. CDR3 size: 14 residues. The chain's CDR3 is CASSASLYSYEQYF. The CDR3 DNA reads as TGTGCCAGCAGCGCCTCCCTCTACTCCTACGAGCAGTACTTC.

The DNA for the CDR3 is TGTGCCAGCAGCTTAGGACCATCCGGCCAAGCTTTCTTT. Its protein is CASSLGPSGQAFF. The J gene is TRBJ1-1, the V gene TRBV7-3; the D is unclear. This CDR3 region has 13 residues. Germline CDR1 is SGHTA and CDR2 is FQGTGA. The V gene lost 2 bases and the J gene lost 9 bases, with 13 bases spanning the gap.

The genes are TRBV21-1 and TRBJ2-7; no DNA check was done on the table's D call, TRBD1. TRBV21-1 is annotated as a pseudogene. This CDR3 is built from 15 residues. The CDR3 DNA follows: TGTGCCAGCAGCAAAGAGGACAGGGTCTCCTACGAGCAGTACTTC. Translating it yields CASSKEDRVSYEQYF.

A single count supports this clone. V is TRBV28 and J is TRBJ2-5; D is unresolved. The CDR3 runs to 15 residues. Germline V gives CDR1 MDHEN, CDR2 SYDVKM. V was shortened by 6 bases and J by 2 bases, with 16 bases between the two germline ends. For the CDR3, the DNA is TGTGCCAGCAGGACGTATTCGGATGTTCAAGAGACCCAGTACTTC. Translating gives CASRTYSDVQETQYF.

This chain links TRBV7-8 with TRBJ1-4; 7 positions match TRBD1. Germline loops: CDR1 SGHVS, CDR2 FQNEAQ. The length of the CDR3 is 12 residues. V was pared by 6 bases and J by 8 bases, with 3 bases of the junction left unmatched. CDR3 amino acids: CASSLGQEKLFF. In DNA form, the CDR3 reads TGTGCCAGCAGTTTGGGACAGGAAAAACTGTTTTTT.